The entry that follows covers one T cell receptor (beta chain) sequence. The antigen is unknown. The sample is drawn from a study of blood T cells in healthy people across ages. The study, taken as a whole, reports: Naive T cell percentage by flow cytometry tracked strongly with beta diversity. Calculation of diversity from one million T cells yielded estimates considered to be underestimates.

Germline V CDR1 and CDR2: MGHDK, SYGVNS. The V and J ends lost 3 bases and 8 bases respectively, with 13 bases between them. The CDR3 runs to 14 residues. A second PCR, run for about 7 to 12 cycles, used a sample-barcoded 5' primer plus a J-beta primer mix. Each of the cDNA molecules was tagged by a template-switch adaptor with 12 random nucleotides. One entry per CDR3 protein results from TCRdb running MiXCR on the 5' RACE reads. The data contain 1.5 million to 2 million distinct CDR3 sequences, roughly 43% of them seen just once; the ten biggest clones take up more than 20%. Sequencing was performed on blood. This clonotype originated in a human donor in good health. The rearrangement joins TRBV25-1 to TRBJ1-4; tentatively, D is TRBD1 (5 bases). The DNA of the CDR3 is TGTGCCAGCAGTGAGCGGATGAGGGGAGAAAAACTGTTTTTT. Amino acids: CASSERMRGEKLFF.